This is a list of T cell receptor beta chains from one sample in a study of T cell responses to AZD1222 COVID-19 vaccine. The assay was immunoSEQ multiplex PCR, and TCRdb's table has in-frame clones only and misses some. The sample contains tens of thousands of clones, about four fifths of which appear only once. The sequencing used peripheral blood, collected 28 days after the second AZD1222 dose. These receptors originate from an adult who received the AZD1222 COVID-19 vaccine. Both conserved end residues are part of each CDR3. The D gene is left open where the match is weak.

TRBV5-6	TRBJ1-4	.	CASSLISPNEKLFF
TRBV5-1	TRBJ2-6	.	CASSRGLGYPGANVLTF
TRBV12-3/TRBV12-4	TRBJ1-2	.	CASTQGLSYGYTF
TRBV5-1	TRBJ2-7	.	CASSLVALSREFREQYF
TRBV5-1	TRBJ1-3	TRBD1	CASSPGTGSGNTIYF
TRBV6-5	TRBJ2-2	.	CASTSYTRNTGELFF
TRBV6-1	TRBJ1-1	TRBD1	CASSEARTGVPEAFF
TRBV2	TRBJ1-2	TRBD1	CASSEQGDGYTF
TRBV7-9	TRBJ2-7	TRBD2	CASSPNSGGFSEQYF
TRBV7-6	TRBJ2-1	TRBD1	CASSLGQGSYNEQFF
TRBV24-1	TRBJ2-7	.	CATSDLGEQYF
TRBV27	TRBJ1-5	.	CASSPERRSNQPQHF
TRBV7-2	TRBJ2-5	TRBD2	CASSRAGAKPGETQYF
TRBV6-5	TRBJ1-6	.	CASNRGHNSPLHF
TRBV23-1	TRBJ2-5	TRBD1	CASSLPGQVQETQYF
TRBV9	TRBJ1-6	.	CASSADVGGRSYNSPLHF
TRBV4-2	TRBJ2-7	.	CASSQDEGGPYEQYF
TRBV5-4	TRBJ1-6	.	CASSLAEGLSPLHF
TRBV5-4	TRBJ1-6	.	CASSLAGTVNSPLHF
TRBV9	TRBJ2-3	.	CASSLTSGSEGTQYF
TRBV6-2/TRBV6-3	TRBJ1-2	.	CASSYGGQHYGYTF
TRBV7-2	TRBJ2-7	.	CASSLSSIGAPYEQYF
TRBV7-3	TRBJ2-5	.	CASSLTPGQETQYF
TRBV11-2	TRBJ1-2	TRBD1	CASSPRGTKVGYTF
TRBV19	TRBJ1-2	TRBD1	CASSIGGQGFGGYTF
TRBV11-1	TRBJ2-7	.	CASSLPGQRYEQYF
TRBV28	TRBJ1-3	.	CASSSGLRGNTIYF
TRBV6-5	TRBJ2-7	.	CAIQPGTTSYEQYF
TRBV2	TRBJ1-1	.	CIKQGDTEAFF